This T cell receptor (beta chain) was sequenced in a study of cytotoxic CD8 clonotypes in ibrutinib-treated CLL. The CDR3 covers 15 residues. CDR1 and CDR2 from the germline V gene are SGHTA and FQGTGA. Trimming removed 2 bases from V and 0 bases from J; junction bases left unmatched: 1. This clone was seen once. Repertoires were generated with immunoSEQ multiplex PCR, while TCRdb's copy carries only in-frame clones and drops some. The sample holds 270,000 or so clones, about 72% seen once. The clonotype originates from a human donor with chronic lymphocytic leukemia. The J gene is TRBJ2-5, the V gene TRBV7-3; 9 nucleotides match TRBD2. Sequences were derived from PBMCs, sampled at disease progression, from a patient treated with ibrutinib. CDR3 in amino acids: CASSLAGGYQETQYF. Here the CDR3 DNA reads TGTGCCAGCAGCTTAGCGGGGGGGTACCAAGAGACCCAGTACTTC.